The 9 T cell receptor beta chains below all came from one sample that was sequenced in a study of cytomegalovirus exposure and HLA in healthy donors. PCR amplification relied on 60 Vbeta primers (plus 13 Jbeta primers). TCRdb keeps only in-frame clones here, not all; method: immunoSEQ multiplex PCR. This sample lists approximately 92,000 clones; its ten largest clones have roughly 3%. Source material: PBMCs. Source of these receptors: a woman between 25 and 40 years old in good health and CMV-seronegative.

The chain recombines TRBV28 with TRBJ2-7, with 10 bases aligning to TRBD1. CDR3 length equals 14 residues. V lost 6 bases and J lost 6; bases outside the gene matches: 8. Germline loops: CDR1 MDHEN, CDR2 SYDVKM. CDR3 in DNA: TGTGCCAGCAGGGGGGGGACAGGGGTTCCCGAGCAGTACTTC. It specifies CASRGGTGVPEQYF.

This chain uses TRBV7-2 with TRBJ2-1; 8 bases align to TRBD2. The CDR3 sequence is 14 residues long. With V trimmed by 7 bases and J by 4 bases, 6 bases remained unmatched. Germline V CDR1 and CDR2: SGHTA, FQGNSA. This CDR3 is CASTVAGNYNEQFF. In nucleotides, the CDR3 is TGTGCCAGCACGGTAGCGGGAAATTACAATGAGCAGTTCTTC.

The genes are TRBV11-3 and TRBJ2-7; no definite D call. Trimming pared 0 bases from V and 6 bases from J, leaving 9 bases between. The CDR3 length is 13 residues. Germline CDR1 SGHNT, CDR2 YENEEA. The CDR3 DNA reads TGTGCCAGCAGCTTAGATGGGCAGACCGAGCAGTACTTC. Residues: CASSLDGQTEQYF. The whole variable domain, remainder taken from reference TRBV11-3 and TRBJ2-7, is EAGVVQSPRYKIIEKKQPVAFWCNPISGHNTLYWYLQNLGQGPELLIRYENEEAVDDSQLPKDRFSAERLKGVDSTLKIQPAELGDSAVYLCASSLDGQTEQYFGPGTRLTVT.

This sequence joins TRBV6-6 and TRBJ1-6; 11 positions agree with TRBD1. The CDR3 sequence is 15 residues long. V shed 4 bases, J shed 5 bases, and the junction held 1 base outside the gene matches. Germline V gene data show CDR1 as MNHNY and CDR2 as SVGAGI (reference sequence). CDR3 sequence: CASSWTGGHNSPLHF. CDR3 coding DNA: TGTGCCAGCAGTTGGACAGGGGGCCATAATTCACCCCTCCACTTT.

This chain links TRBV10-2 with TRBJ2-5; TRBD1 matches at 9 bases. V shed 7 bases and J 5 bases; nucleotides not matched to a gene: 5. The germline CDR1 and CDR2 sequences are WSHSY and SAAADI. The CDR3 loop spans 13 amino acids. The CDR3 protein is CASKTGGQETQYF. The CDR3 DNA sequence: TGCGCCAGCAAGACAGGGGGGCAGGAGACCCAGTACTTC.

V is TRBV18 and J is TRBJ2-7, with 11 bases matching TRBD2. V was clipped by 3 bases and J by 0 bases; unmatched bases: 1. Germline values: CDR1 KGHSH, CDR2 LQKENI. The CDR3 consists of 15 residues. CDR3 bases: TGTGCCAGCTCACCTCTAGCGGGGGGCTCCTACGAGCAGTACTTC. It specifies CASSPLAGGSYEQYF.

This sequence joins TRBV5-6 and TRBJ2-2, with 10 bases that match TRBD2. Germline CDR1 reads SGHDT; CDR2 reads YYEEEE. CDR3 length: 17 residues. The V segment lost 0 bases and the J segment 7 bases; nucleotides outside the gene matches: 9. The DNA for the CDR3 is TGTGCCAGCAGCTTGGCGGCCCTAGCGGGAGCGGGCGGGGAGCTGTTTTTT. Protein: CASSLAALAGAGGELFF. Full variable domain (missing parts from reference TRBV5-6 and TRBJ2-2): DAGVTQSPTHLIKTRGQQVTLRCSPKSGHDTVSWYQQALGQGPQFIFQYYEEEERQRGNFPDRFSGHQFPNYSSELNVNALLLGDSALYLCASSLAALAGAGGELFFGEGSRLTVL.

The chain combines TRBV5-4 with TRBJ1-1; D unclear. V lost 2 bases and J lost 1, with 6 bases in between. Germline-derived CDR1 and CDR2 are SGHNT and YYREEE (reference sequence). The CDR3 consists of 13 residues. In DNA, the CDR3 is TGTGCCAGCAGCTTCTCGGGGAACACTGAAGCTTTCTTT. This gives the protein CASSFSGNTEAFF.

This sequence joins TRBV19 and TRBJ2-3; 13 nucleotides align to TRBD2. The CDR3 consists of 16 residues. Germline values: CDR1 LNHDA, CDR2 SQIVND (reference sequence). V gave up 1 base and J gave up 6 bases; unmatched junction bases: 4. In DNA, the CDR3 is TGTGCCAGTAGTATAGTTGGGACTAGCGGGACCGATACGCAGTATTTT. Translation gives CASSIVGTSGTDTQYF.